The clone carrying this T cell receptor (beta chain) appeared a few times. Its antigen remains unidentified. The data were taken from a study of T-cell memory formation after mild COVID-19. TCRdb independently ran MiXCR on the 5' RACE reads; one entry per CDR3 protein. The sample has roughly 150,000 distinct CDR3 sequences, approximately 13% seen once. Study-level findings and limits: Contracting CD8+ clones were enriched in EMRA, CD4+ mainly in CM and EM.

The sample was PBMCs or a T cell subset sorted from them (not recorded which). The source of this sequence is a man aged 18 to 30 who had mild COVID-19 (a few samples of this study predate the infection). Cell type and time point are not known.

Here the CDR3 reads CATARGANTEAFF. DNA of the CDR3: TGTGCCACCGCCCGGGGGGCGAACACTGAAGCTTTCTTT. V and J are TRBV7-3 and TRBJ1-1; tentatively, D is TRBD1 (6 bases). Germline V gene data show CDR1 as SGHTA and CDR2 as FQGTGA. CDR3 length: 13 amino acids. Between the trimmed V and J ends, which lost 10 bases and 1 base, there was a span of 13 bases.